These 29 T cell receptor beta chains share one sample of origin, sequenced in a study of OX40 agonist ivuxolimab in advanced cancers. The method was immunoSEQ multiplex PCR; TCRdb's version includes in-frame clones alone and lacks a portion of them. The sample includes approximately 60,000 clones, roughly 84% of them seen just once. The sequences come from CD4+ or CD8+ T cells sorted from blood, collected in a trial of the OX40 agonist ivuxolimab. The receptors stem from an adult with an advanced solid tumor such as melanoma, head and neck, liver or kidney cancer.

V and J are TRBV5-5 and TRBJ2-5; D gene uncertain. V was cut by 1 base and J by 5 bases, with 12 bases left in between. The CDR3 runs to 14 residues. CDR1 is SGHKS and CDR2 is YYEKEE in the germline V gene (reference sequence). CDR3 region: CASSLYQPRETQYF. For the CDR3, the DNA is TGTGCCAGCAGCTTGTACCAACCGAGGGAGACCCAGTACTTC.

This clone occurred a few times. CDR3 region: CASSLVAGVGETQYF. CDR3 nucleotide sequence: TGTGCCAGCAGCTTAGTGGCGGGAGTGGGTGAGACCCAGTACTTC. The chain is built from TRBV7-8 and TRBJ2-5; 7 nucleotides line up with TRBD2. There are 15 residues in the CDR3. J lost 5 bases, V lost 1 base, and 7 bases had no gene match. CDR1 is SGHVS, CDR2 FQNEAQ, per germline.

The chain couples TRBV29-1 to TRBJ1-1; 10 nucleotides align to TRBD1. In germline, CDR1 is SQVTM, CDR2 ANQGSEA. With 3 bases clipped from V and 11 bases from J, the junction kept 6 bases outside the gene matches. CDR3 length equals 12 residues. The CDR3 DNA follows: TGCAGCGTTGAGGGACAGGGGTTGATGGCTTTCTTT. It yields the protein CSVEGQGLMAFF.

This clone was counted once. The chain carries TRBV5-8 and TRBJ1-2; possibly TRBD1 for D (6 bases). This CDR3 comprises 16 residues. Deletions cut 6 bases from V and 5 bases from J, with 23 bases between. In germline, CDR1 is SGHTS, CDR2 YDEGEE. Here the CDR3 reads CASTVLQGFFDYGYTF. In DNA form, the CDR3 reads TGTGCCAGCACCGTACTACAGGGTTTTTTCGATTATGGCTACACCTTC.

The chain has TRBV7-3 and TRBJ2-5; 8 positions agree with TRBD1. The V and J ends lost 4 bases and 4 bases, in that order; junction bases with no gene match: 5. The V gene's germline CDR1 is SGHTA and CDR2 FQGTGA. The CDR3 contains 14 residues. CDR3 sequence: CASSSHRGSETQYF. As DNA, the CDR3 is TGTGCCAGCAGCTCCCACAGGGGGTCAGAGACCCAGTACTTC.

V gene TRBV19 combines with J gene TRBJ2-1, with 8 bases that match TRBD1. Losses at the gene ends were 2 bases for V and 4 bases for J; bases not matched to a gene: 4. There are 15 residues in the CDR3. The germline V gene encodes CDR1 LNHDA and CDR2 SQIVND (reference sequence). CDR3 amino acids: CASSIQGAMYNEQFF. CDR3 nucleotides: TGTGCCAGTAGTATACAGGGGGCGATGTACAATGAGCAGTTCTTC.

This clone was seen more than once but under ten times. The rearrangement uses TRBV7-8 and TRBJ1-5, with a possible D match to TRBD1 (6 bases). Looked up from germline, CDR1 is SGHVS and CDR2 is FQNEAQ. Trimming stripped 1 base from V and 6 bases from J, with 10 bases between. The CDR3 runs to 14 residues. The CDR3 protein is CASSLGWGAQPQHF. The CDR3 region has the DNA TGTGCCAGCAGCTTAGGATGGGGGGCTCAGCCCCAGCATTTT.

CDR3 in DNA: TGTGCCAGCAGTTTGAGGTATAGCAATCAGCCCCAGCATTTT. This encodes CASSLRYSNQPQHF. The chain couples TRBV27 to TRBJ1-5; D gene uncertain. CDR1 is MNHEY, CDR2 SMNVEV, per germline (reference sequence). CDR3 length equals 14 residues. V gave up 3 bases and J gave up 0 bases, with 6 bases separating them.

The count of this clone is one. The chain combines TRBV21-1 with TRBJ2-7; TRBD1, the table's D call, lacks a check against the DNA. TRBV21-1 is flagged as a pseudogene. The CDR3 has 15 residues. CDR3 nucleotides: TGTGCCAGCAGCGGCCTGGACAGGGATTCCTACGAGCAGTACTTC. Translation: CASSGLDRDSYEQYF.

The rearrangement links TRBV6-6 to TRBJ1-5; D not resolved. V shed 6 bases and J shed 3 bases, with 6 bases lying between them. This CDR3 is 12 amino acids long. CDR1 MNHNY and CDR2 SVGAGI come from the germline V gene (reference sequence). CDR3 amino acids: CASSEVNQPQHF. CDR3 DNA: TGTGCCAGCAGCGAAGTCAATCAGCCCCAGCATTTT.

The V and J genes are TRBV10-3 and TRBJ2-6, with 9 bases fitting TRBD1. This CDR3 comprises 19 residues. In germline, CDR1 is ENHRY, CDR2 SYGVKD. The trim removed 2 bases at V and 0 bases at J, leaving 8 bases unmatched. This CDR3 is CAISETGTGTPSGANVLTF. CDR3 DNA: TGTGCCATCAGTGAGACCGGGACAGGGACCCCCTCTGGGGCCAACGTCCTGACTTTC.

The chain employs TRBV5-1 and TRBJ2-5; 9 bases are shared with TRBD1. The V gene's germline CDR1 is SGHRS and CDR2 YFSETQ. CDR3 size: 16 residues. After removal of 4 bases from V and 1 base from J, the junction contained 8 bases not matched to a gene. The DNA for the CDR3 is TGCGCCAGCAGCCGGACAGGGGATATCTTCCAAGAGACCCAGTACTTC. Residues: CASSRTGDIFQETQYF.

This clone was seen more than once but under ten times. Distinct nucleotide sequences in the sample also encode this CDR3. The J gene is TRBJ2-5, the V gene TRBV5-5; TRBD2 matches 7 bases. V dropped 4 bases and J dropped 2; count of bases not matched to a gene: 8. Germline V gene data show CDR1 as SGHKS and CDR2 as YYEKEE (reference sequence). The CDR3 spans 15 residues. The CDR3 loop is CASSPGEGRQETQYF. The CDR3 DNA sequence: TGTGCCAGCAGCCCCGGGGAGGGACGGCAAGAGACCCAGTACTTC.

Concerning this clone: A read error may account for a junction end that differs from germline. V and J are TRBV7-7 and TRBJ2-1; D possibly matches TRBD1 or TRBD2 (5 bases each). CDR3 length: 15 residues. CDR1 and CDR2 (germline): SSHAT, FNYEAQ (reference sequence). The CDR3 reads CASSLALGEYNEQFF. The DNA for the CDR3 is TGTGCTAGCAGCTTAGCCCTGGGGGAGTACAATGAGCAGTTCTTC.

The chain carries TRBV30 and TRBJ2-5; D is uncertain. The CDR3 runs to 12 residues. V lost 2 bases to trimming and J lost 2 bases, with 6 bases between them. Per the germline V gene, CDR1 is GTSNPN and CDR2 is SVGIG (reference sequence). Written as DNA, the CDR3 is TGTGCCTGGAGTACGTCGCAAGAGACCCAGTACTTC. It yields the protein CAWSTSQETQYF.

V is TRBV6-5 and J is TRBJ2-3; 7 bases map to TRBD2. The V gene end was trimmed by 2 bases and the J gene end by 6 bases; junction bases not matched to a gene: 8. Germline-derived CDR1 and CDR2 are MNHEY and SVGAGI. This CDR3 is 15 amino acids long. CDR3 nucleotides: TGTGCCAGCAGTTACGGGGGGACTAATGTGGATACGCAGTATTTT. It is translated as CASSYGGTNVDTQYF.

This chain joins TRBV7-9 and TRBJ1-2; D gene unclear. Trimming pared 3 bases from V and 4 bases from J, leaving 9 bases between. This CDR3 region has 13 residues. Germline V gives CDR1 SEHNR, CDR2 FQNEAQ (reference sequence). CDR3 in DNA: TGTGCCAGCAGCTTGAACACCGCCTATGGCTACACCTTC. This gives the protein CASSLNTAYGYTF. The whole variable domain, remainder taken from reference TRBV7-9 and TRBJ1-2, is DTGVSQNPRHKITKRGQNVTFRCDPISEHNRLYWYRQTLGQGPEFLTYFQNEAQLEKSRLLSDRFSAERPKGSFSTLEIQRTEQGDSAMYLCASSLNTAYGYTFGSGTRLTVV.

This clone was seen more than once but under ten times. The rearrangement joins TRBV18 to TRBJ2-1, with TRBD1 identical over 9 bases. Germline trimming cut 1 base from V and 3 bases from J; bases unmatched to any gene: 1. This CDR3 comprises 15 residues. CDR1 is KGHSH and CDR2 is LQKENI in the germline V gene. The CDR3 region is CASSPRDRDYNEQFF. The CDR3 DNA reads TGTGCCAGCTCACCACGGGACAGGGACTACAATGAGCAGTTCTTC.

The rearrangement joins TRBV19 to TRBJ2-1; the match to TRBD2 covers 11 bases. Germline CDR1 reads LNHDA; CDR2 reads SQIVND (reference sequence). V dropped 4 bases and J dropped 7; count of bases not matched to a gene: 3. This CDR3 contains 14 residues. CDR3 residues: CASSTTSGMNEQFF. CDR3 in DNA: TGTGCCAGTAGTACGACTAGCGGGATGAATGAGCAGTTCTTC.

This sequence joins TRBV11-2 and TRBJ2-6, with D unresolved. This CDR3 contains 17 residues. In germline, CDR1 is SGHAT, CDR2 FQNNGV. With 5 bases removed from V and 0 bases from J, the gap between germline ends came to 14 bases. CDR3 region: CASSRNSLLSGANVLTF. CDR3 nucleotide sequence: TGTGCCAGCAGCCGAAATAGCTTGCTCTCTGGGGCCAACGTCCTGACTTTC.

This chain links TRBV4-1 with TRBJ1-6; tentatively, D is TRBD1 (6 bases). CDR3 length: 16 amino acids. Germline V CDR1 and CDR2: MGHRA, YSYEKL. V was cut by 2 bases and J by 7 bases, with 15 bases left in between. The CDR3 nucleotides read TGCGCCAGCAGCCAACCTGGCAGGGGCCCAAATTCACCCCTCCACTTT. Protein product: CASSQPGRGPNSPLHF.

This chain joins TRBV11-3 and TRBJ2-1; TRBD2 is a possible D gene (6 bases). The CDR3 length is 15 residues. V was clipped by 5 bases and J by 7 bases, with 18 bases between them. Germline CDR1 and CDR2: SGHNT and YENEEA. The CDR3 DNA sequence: TGTGCCAGCAGCCCGGGACTCACGATTGAGAATGAGCAGTTCTTC. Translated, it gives CASSPGLTIENEQFF.

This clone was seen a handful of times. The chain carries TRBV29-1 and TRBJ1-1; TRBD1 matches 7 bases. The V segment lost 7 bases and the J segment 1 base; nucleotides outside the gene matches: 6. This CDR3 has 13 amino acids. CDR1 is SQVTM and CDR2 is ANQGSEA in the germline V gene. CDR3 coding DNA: TGCAGCGCCATGGGACAGCAGAACACTGAAGCTTTCTTT. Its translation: CSAMGQQNTEAFF.

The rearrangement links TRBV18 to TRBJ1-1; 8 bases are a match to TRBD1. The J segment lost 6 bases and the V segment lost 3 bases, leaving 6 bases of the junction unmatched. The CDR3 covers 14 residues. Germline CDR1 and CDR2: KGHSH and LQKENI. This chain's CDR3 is CASSPVAGGPEAFF. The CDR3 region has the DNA TGTGCCAGCTCACCCGTCGCAGGGGGCCCTGAAGCTTTCTTT.

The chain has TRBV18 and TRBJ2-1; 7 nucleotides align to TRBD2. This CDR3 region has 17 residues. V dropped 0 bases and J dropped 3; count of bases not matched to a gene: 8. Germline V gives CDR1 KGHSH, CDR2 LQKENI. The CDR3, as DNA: TGTGCCAGCTCACCACCGGGAGGGCCCCACCTCTACAATGAGCAGTTCTTC. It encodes CASSPPGGPHLYNEQFF.

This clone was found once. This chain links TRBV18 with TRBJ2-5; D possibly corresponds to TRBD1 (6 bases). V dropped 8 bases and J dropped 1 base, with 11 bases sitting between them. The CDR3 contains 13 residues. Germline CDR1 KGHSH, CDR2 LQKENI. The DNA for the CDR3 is TGTGCCAGCAAACAGGGCCTCCAAGAGACCCAGTACTTC. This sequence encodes CASKQGLQETQYF.

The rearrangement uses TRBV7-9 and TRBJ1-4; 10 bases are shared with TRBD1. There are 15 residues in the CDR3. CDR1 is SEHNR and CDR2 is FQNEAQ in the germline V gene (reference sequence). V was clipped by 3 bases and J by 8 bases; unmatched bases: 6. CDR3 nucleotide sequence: TGTGCCAGCAGCTTCGGACAGGGGGGAACGGAAAAACTGTTTTTT. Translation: CASSFGQGGTEKLFF.

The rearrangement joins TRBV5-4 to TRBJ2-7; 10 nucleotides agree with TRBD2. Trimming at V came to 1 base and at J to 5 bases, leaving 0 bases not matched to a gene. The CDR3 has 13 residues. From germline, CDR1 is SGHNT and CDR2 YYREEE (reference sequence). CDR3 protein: CASSLLAGDEQYF. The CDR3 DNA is TGTGCCAGCAGCTTGCTAGCGGGAGACGAGCAGTACTTC.

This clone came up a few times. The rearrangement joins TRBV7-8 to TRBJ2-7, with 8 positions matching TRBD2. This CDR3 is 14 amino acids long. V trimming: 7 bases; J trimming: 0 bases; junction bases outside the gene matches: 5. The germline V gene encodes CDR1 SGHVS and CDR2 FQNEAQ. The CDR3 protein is CASTPGRDSYEQYF. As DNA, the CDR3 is TGTGCCAGCACCCCCGGGAGGGACTCCTACGAGCAGTACTTC. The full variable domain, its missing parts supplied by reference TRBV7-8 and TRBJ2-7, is GAGVSQSPRYKVAKRGQDVALRCDPISGHVSLFWYQQALGQGPEFLTYFQNEAQLDKSGLPSDRFFAERPEGSVSTLKIQRTQQEDSAVYLCASTPGRDSYEQYFGPGTRLTVT.